This T cell receptor beta chain was documented in a study of response to subunit inactivated influenza vaccine. This clonotype was seen a few times. The antigen remains unidentified. The study's findings and limits: Authors suggested each seasonal flu vaccination may recruit only limited numbers of new T cells.

TCRdb reprocessed the RT-PCR reads via MiXCR and lists one record per CDR3 protein. This sample has about 780,000 distinct CDR3 sequences; 15% to 20% occur once, and the top ten carry roughly 10%. The V end was cut by 3 bases, the J end by 4 bases, with 7 bases between. The CDR3 is made up of 13 amino acids. Looked up from germline, CDR1 is KGHSH and CDR2 is LQKENI. The receptor comes from a middle-aged man who received an inactivated influenza vaccine. The chain combines TRBV18 with TRBJ2-1, with D uncertain. Sequenced material: PBMCs from blood, taken approximately 5 days after vaccination. This chain's CDR3 is CASSPDTYNEQFF. DNA of the CDR3: TGTGCCAGCTCACCCGACACTTACAATGAGCAGTTCTTC.